A selection of T cell receptor beta chains follows, all from one sample in a study of response to subunit inactivated influenza vaccine. One entry per CDR3 protein, called by TCRdb with MiXCR from the RT-PCR reads. The sample shows approximately 500,000 distinct CDR3 sequences, 20% to 25% of them seen only once. These data were also reused for a study on T cells expressing NK-cell markers.

The sequencing used CD4+ T cells sorted from PBMCs, collected 11 to 12 days after vaccination. Every receptor here comes from a man aged 45-65 years who received an inactivated influenza vaccine. Both conserved end residues are part of each CDR3. The D gene is left open where the match is weak. A row's size may be missing; if present it is once, few, many or a size class.

j_call,d_call,clone_size,v_call,cdr3_nt,cdr3_aa
TRBJ1-1,-,few,TRBV30,TGTGCCTGGGGCCGTCAACGGGGGGCTTTCTTT,CAWGRQRGAFF
TRBJ2-1,-,-,TRBV5-1,TGCGCCAGCAGCTTGGGCAAGAGACTTTACAATGAGCAGTTCTTC,CASSLGKRLYNEQFF
TRBJ2-6,-,few,TRBV4-2,TGTGCCAGCAGCCACGGAAACTCTGGTGCCAACGTCCTGACTTTC,CASSHGNSGANVLTF
TRBJ2-1,-,-,TRBV5-1,TGCGCCAGCAGCCTGACAAACAATGAGCAGTTCTTC,CASSLTNNEQFF
TRBJ2-7,-,-,TRBV7-9,TGTGCCAGCAGCGCCGAATACGAGCAGTACTTC,CASSAEYEQYF
TRBJ2-7,-,-,TRBV4-2,TGTGCCAGCAGCCAAGGGGCATACTCCTACGAGCAGTACTTC,CASSQGAYSYEQYF
TRBJ2-5,-,few,TRBV20-1,TGCAGTGCTAGAGCGGGGAGGTTACAAGAGACCCAGTACTTC,CSARAGRLQETQYF
TRBJ2-7,-,many,TRBV24-1,TGTGCCACCAGTGATAAAAGTAGCGAGCAGTACTTC,CATSDKSSEQYF
TRBJ1-2,TRBD1,once,TRBV20-1,TGCAGTGCTAGAGCAGGGGGCGTCTATGGCTACACCTTC,CSARAGGVYGYTF
TRBJ2-2,-,-,TRBV6-5,TGTGCCAGCAGTTACTCGGGACCGCGCACCGGGGAGCTGTTTTTT,CASSYSGPRTGELFF
TRBJ2-1,-,few,TRBV25-1,TGTGCCAGCAGTCTCACAGGGTCCCATGAGCAGTTCTTC,CASSLTGSHEQFF
TRBJ1-1,TRBD1,-,TRBV5-6,TGTGCCAGCAGCAAAGGGACAGGGGGCTTCACTGAAGCTTTCTTT,CASSKGTGGFTEAFF
TRBJ2-2,-,-,TRBV28,TGTGCCAGCAGTTTGGGTATGCGGCTTGCGAACACCGGGGAGCTGTTTTTT,CASSLGMRLANTGELFF
TRBJ1-2,TRBD1,few,TRBV3-1,TGTGCCAGCAGCCAAGATGGGGGACAGGGGGCTTATGGCTACACCTTC,CASSQDGGQGAYGYTF
TRBJ2-1,-,many,TRBV7-2,TGTGCCAGCAGCTTAGTTAGAACGGACAATGAGCAGTTCTTC,CASSLVRTDNEQFF
TRBJ2-3,TRBD2,few,TRBV29-1,TGCAGCGTTAGCGGGGGGACCACAGATACGCAGTATTTT,CSVSGGTTDTQYF